The sequence of this T cell receptor beta chain was determined in a study of blood T cells in healthy people across ages. Study conclusions and caveats: Both higher diversity and more naive CD4+ cells marked long-lived donors when set against aged donors.

The use of a sample-barcoded 5' primer and a J-beta primer mix characterized a second PCR of about 7 to 12 cycles. TCRdb passed the 5' RACE reads through MiXCR, listing each CDR3 protein once. The sample holds fewer than 1 million distinct CDR3 sequences; 40% to 50% are singletons and the top ten take roughly a fifth. Notes on this clonotype: Its antigen is unknown.

Sequenced: blood. The clonotype was recovered from a man aged 55 to 70 in good health.

CDR3 residues: CASSHFRGYETQYF. CDR3 in DNA: TGTGCCAGCAGCCATTTTCGAGGGTACGAGACCCAGTACTTC. The V call is TRBV28, the J call TRBJ2-5; D may be TRBD2 (5 bases). The CDR3 is made up of 14 amino acids. With 6 bases removed from V and 5 bases from J, the gap between germline ends came to 16 bases. Germline V gives CDR1 MDHEN, CDR2 SYDVKM.